The TCR beta chain described here comes from a study of cytomegalovirus exposure and HLA in healthy donors (dated by TCRdb to the late 2010s). Concerning the study at large: An earlier analysis of about 530 of the donors reported 276 Gb of sequence data and 117 million unique TCR beta sequences obtained from 150 million to 200 million T cells. Every repertoire in the discovery cohort had been generated on one and the same sequencing platform. To predict cytomegalovirus infection status, the study combined high-throughput TCR immunosequencing, statistical association of individual TCRs with disease status, and machine learning. On average, 235,054 unique TCR beta nucleotide sequences were sequenced per donor among 350 to 400 genotyped donors of the cohort, with 15% to 20% of those sequences being non-productive. In the later analysis, no new phenotypic data were used to find candidate immune exposures; instead, reliance was placed on TCR beta sequences and their occurrence across donors. The number of typed donors differed by locus: roughly 620-640 for A, B, C, DRB1 and DQB1; some 500 for DQA1; approximately 600 for DPA1; and roughly 490 for DPB1. The study used immunosequencing to profile the T cell repertoires of 666 subjects and linked those repertoires to cytomegalovirus serostatus. A later analysis re-analyzed previously published TCR beta repertoires from 666 donors and added high-resolution HLA genotyping to study TCR occurrence patterns. HLA typing included class I and class II loci at four-digit resolution. Roughly five DR-DQ haplotypes were treated as single units for association and clustering because of strong linkage in the cohort. An earlier analysis of about 600 of the donors used high-throughput TCR beta sequencing to judge whether each TCR beta V gene segment behaved as functional or pseudogenic. Genome-wide SNP genotypes for about three fifths of the roughly 700 donors were used in a later genetic analysis, which treated that subset as a discovery cohort. The study aimed to test whether cataloging public T cell receptors could reveal signatures of past pathogen exposure. A separate validation cohort of over 95 different subjects was used in addition to the 666-subject first cohort. The genetic ancestry cluster associated with self-reported Caucasian donors included over 65% of the 398 genotyped donors. About 280 gigabases of sequencing data and around 85 million unique TCR sequences made up an early release that covered nearly 650 HLA-typed donors. Donor age, sex, ethnicity and CMV serostatus were collected together with the repertoire data. General study outcomes and caveats: Compared with equally common non-associated chains, HLA-associated TCR beta chains in a later analysis were more clonally expanded and had lower generation probabilities. Because counts were too low, 15 or so rarely observed V segments, including chromosome 9 orphons, were excluded from the earlier analysis of around 590 of the donors. A later analysis found that most CMV-associated TCR beta chains appeared HLA-restricted, with HLA associations seemingly driven largely by CMV exposure. In a later analysis, more than 15,000 TCR beta sequences were associated with specific HLA alleles at a false discovery rate of 0.05. Because the 87-base-pair reads could not distinguish some IMGT-functional V segments, including TRBV6-2 and TRBV6-3, those segments were excluded. Most TCR sequences were observed very rarely across donors, whereas some public TCRs were present in many individuals. The sequencing pipeline was judged likely to have produced a cluster of highly shared sequence variants as a technical artifact. Sequencing depth was assumed to be roughly uniform across donors in the presence/absence analyses, though that assumption may not hold. A later genetic analysis associated a missense DCLRE1C variant with V-gene and J-gene trimming of TCR beta chains, and an independent cohort replicated the association. A further reported finding was that TCR beta sequences accurately predicted the HLA-A and HLA-B alleles for most subjects in the first cohort. In this cohort, only TCR beta chains were sequenced, and detectable features were limited by the absence of alpha or paired-chain data. The classifier was reported to diagnose cytomegalovirus status with high specificity and sensitivity in both the original cohort and the validation cohort. Correlated functional status among segregating V segments might be attributable to linkage disequilibrium, but an unknown experimental factor could not be ruled out. When HLA alleles, especially DR and DQ, strongly co-occurred, TCR associations were difficult to assign to individual alleles. According to a later genetic analysis, donors in an Asian-associated ancestry cluster had fewer N-insertions in productive TCRs than the roughly 700-donor mean. In a later analysis, the rate of TCR association differed among HLA loci, with DRB1 alleles having the most associated TCRs and HLA-C alleles having the fewest. In an earlier analysis of 587 of the donors, most TCR beta V segments appeared in productive rearrangements about 87% or about 30% of the time, broadly matching IMGT annotations. Because HLA typing was missing for some donors at each locus, association tests included only the typed subset. It was suggested by the authors that the approach could potentially be generalized to other disease states and immunological phenotypes. According to a later analysis, parvovirus B19, influenza, CMV and Epstein-Barr virus appeared linked to several top co-occurrence clusters. A total of about 150 TCR beta chains were listed by the study as associated with cytomegalovirus. In vitro tests confirmed that a few of the cytomegalovirus-associated TCR beta chains recognize cytomegalovirus antigens. For the cohort, immune exposure information was limited to CMV serostatus.

The germline V and J ends show losses of 8 bases and 0 bases respectively, and no gene match explains 8 bases of the junction. CDR1 and CDR2 (GTSNPN, SVGIG) derive from the germline V gene (reference sequence). Inclusive of the bounding cysteine and phenylalanine, the CDR3 is 14 residues long. Of all the DNA, just the CDR3 is kept, 42 bases in frame from base 1. Library method: the immunoSEQ multiplex PCR assay. A mixture of 60 forward primers for TCR Vbeta segments and 13 reverse primers for TCR Jbeta segments was used in the multiplex PCR. The CDR3 region of rearranged TCR beta genes was amplified from genomic DNA by a multiplex PCR assay. The amplified TCR beta libraries were sequenced on the Illumina HiSeq System as 87-base-pair reads. In the paper's pipeline: In a later analysis, 80 million or so unique TCR beta chains were counted across the roughly 670 repertoires, and about 10 million of these chains were shared by at least two donors. To remove PCR and sequencing errors, raw reads were error-corrected and collapsed into unique sequences using a nearest-neighbor algorithm that merged closely related sequences. V, D and J gene segments were assigned by aligning CDR3 sequences to IMGT reference sequences. For a sequence to be retained, a match of at least six nucleotides to both a V gene segment and a J gene segment was required. Rearrangements were called productive when the CDR3 lacked stop codons and stayed in frame with V and J; all others were non-productive. CDR3 was defined by IMGT convention, running from the second conserved V-encoded cysteine to the conserved J-encoded phenylalanine. Sequences without an unambiguous match to a single V gene segment were excluded from the earlier analysis of several hundred of the donors. An earlier analysis of 550 to 650 of the donors classified V segments as functional when productive rearrangements were above 56.7% and as segregating when the standard deviation between donors was above 5%. A statistical classification framework was built to diagnose cytomegalovirus status from the catalog of TCR beta chain sequences. A later analysis assigned V and J genes by comparing TCR nucleotide sequences with IMGT/GENE-DB human TR gene sequences. In a later analysis, CDR3 sequences and most-parsimonious VDJ recombination scenarios were assigned using the TCRdist pipeline. In a later analysis, each TCR beta chain was defined by its CDR3 amino acid sequence together with its V-gene family, and reads lacking a unique V-gene family were excluded. To address suspected cross-contamination and a sequencing artifact, a later analysis removed around 590 highly shared, low-generation-probability nucleotide sequences. For each public chain, a later analysis derived a clonal expansion index from normalized ranks of inferred template counts within each repertoire. In a later analysis, generation probabilities were computed using a VDJ recombination model fitted to out-of-frame rearrangements, and the results were checked against IGoR. Hypergeometric tests were used in a later analysis to score TCR-TCR, TCR-HLA and TCR-CMV co-occurrence, with a repertoire-size bias correction applied to the TCR pairs. In a later analysis, false discovery rates were estimated by permuting HLA or CMV assignments 20 times. In a later analysis, co-occurring TCRs were grouped with DBSCAN, and TCRdist sequence similarity was added when clustering was performed within HLA-allele-positive subsets. Repertoires with fewer than 30,000 or more than 120,000 public chains were left out of co-occurrence clustering, as were about five repertoires with anomalous nucleotide sharing. This immuneACCESS table, as held by TCRdb, lists in-frame sequences with V and J called but not all clones. Of the missing ones, under half trace to an unresolved V gene in checked studies; the others have no known cause. That table gives V, J and clone size, and the DNA gave D and trimming. This sample has 220,000 or so clones in its table, and approximately 79% of those were observed once. The ten largest clones capture 1.7% of the sample.

Only one count was recorded for this clone. Its cognate antigen has yet to be identified. Base qualities are not provided; no much larger clone lies one nucleotide away. The cohort consisted of 600 to 700 healthy bone marrow donors. At the time of sampling, every cohort member was nominally healthy, though immune exposures that went unrecorded were likely present. The donor was CMV seronegative and belonged to the group of under 400 seronegative cohort members. Each donor provided a peripheral blood sample, and peripheral blood mononuclear cells were used for TCR beta sequencing. The Qiagen DNeasy Blood Extraction Kit was used to extract genomic DNA from the blood cell samples.

Here the chain combines TRBV30 and TRBJ2-7; 9 central nucleotides agree with TRBD2. Sequenced material: PBMCs. The TCR sequence derives from a man in his forties or fifties in good health and CMV-seronegative. The sequence in DNA is TGTGCCCTAAGACGACTAGCGGTCTCCTACGAGCAGTACTTC. Translation gives CALRRLAVSYEQYF. With the rest looked up from the reference TRBV30 and TRBJ2-7 genes rather than sequenced, the full variable domain is SQTIHQWPATLVQPVGSPLSLECTVEGTSNPNLYWYRQAAGRGLQLLFYSVGIGQISSEVPQNLSASRPQDRQFILSSKKLLLSDSGFYLCALRRLAVSYEQYFGPGTRLTVT.